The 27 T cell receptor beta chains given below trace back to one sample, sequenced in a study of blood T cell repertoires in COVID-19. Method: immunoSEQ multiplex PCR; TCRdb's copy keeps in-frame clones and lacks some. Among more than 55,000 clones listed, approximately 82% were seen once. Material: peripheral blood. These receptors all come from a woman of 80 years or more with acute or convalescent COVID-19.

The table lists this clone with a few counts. CDR3 sequence: CASSITGNGYTF. The CDR3 nucleotides read TGTGCCAGTAGTATTACAGGGAATGGCTACACCTTC. The chain employs TRBV19 and TRBJ1-2; D might be TRBD1 (6 bases). The CDR3 length is 12 residues. Germline values: CDR1 LNHDA, CDR2 SQIVND (reference sequence). With 3 bases removed from V and 6 bases from J, the gap between germline ends came to 8 bases.

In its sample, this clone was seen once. The CDR3 loop reads CSASSGNEQFF. The CDR3 DNA reads as TGCAGTGCTAGTTCCGGCAATGAGCAGTTCTTC. The chain joins TRBV20-1 to TRBJ2-1; D call uncertain. The V gene lost 3 bases and the J gene lost 6 bases, with 6 bases spanning the gap. Germline assignment: CDR1 DFQATT and CDR2 SNEGSKA (reference sequence). The CDR3 is 11 residues long.

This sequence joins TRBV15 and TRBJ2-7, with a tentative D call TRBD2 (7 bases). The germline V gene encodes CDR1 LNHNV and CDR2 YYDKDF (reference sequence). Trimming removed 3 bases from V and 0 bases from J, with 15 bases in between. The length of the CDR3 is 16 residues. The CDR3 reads CATSRGGARISYEQYF. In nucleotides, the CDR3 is TGTGCCACCAGCAGGGGGGGGGCCCGAATCTCCTACGAGCAGTACTTC.

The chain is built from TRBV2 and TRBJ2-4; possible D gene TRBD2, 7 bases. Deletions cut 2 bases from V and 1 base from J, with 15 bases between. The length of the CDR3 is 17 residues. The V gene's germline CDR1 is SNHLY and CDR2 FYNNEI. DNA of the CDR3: TGTGCCAGCAGTGAACTTGGGGGGGGCCGTGCCAAAAACATTCAGTACTTC. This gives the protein CASSELGGGRAKNIQYF.

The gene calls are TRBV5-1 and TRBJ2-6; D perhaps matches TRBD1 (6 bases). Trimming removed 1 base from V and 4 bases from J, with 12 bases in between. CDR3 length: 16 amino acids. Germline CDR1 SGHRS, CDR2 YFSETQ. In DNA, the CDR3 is TGCGCCAGCAGCTTGAACACAGGGTCCGGGGCCAACGTCCTGACTTTC. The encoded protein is CASSLNTGSGANVLTF.

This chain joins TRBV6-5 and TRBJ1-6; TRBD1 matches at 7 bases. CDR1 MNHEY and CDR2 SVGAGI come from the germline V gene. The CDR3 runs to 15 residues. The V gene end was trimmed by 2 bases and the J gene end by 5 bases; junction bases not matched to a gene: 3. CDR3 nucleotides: TGTGCCAGCAGTTACCAAGGGGGCCATAATTCACCCCTCCACTTT. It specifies CASSYQGGHNSPLHF.

CDR3 region: CASSGQGAEVYEKLFF. As DNA, the CDR3 is TGTGCCAGTAGTGGACAGGGGGCGGAAGTTTATGAAAAACTGTTTTTT. The genes are TRBV19 and TRBJ1-4, with 11 nucleotides matching TRBD1. This CDR3 spans 16 amino acids. Germline V gene data show CDR1 as LNHDA and CDR2 as SQIVND (reference sequence). Trimming cost V 5 bases and J 6 bases; bases outside gene matches: 8.

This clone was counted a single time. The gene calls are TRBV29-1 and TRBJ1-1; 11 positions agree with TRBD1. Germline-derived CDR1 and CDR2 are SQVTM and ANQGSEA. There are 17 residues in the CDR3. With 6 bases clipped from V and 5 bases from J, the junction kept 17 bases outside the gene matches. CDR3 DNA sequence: TGCAGCGTAGACCGGACAGGGGGCACCGGGTCTGGGACTGAAGCTTTCTTT. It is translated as CSVDRTGGTGSGTEAFF.

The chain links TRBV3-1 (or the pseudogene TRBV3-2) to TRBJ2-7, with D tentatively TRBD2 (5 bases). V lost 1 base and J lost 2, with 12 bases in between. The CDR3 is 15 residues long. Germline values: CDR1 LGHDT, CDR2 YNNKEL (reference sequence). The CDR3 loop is CASSQGRAPTYEQYF. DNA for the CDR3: TGTGCCAGCAGCCAAGGGCGGGCACCCACCTACGAGCAGTACTTC.

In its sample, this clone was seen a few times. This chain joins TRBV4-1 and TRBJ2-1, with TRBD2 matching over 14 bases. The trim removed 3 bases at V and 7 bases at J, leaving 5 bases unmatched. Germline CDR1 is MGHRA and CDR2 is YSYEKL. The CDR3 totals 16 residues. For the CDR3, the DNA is TGCGCCAGCAGCCACCGACTAGCGGGGGGGATTAATGAGCAGTTCTTC. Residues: CASSHRLAGGINEQFF.

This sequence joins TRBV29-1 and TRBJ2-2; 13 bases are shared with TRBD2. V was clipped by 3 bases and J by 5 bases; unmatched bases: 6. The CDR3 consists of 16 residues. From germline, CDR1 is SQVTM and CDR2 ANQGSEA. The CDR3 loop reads CSVDRLAGGKTGELFF. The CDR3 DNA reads TGCAGCGTTGATAGACTAGCGGGGGGAAAGACCGGGGAGCTGTTTTTT.

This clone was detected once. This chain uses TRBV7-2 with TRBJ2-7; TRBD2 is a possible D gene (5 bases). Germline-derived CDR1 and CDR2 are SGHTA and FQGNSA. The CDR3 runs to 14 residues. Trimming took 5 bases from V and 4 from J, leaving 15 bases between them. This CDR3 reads CASSPSPGKYEQYF. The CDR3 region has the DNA TGTGCCAGCAGCCCATCTCCGGGAAAGTACGAGCAGTACTTC.

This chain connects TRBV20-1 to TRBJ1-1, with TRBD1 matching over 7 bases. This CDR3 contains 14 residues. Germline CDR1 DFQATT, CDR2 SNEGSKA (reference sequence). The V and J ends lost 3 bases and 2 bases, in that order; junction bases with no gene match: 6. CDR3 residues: CSASGDSTNTEAFF. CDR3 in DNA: TGCAGTGCTAGTGGGGACAGCACAAACACTGAAGCTTTCTTT.

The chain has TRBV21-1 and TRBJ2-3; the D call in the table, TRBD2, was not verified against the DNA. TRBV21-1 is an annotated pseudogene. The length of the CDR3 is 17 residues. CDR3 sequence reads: CASSKGEAKTSTDTQYF. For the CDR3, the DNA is TGTGCCAGCAGCAAAGGAGAGGCGAAAACTAGCACAGATACGCAGTATTTT.

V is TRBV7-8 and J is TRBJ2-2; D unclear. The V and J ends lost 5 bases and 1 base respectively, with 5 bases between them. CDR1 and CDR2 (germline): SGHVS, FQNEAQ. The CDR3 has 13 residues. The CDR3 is CASSVQNTGELFF. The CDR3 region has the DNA TGTGCCAGCAGCGTACAGAACACCGGGGAGCTGTTTTTT.

CDR3: CASRRTGYGTEAFF. CDR3 bases: TGTGCCAGCAGACGTACAGGGTACGGAACTGAAGCTTTCTTT. The chain uses TRBV6-5 and TRBJ1-1; TRBD1 is a possible D gene (6 bases). The ends were cut back, 6 bases at V and 5 bases at J, with 16 bases in the middle. This CDR3 spans 14 amino acids. The germline V gene encodes CDR1 MNHEY and CDR2 SVGAGI.

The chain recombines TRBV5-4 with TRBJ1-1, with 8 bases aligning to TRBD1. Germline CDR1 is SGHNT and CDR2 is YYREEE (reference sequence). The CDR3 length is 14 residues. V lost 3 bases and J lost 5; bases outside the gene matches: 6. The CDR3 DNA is TGTGCCAGCAGCTGGGACAGGTCGGAGACTGAAGCTTTCTTT. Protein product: CASSWDRSETEAFF.

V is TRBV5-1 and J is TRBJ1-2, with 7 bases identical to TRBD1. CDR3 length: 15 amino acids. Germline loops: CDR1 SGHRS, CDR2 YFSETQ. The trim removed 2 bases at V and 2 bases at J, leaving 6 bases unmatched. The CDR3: CASSFGTAKNYGYTF. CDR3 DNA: TGCGCCAGCAGCTTCGGGACAGCAAAGAACTATGGCTACACCTTC.

For the CDR3, the DNA is TGTGCCAGCAGCCTCCCCGGACTAGCGGGGATCGACGAGCAGTACTTC. This sequence encodes CASSLPGLAGIDEQYF. This rearrangement joins TRBV14 to TRBJ2-7; 12 bases are a match to TRBD2. The V gene's germline CDR1 is SGHDN and CDR2 FVKESK. This CDR3 is 16 amino acids long. Trimming at V came to 4 bases and at J to 5 bases, leaving 9 bases not matched to a gene. Looking up the rest from reference TRBV14 and TRBJ2-7 gives the full variable domain: EAGVTQFPSHSVIEKGQTVTLRCDPISGHDNLYWYRRVMGKEIKFLLHFVKESKQDESGMPNNRFLAERTGGTYSTLKVQPAELEDSGVYFCASSLPGLAGIDEQYFGPGTRLTVT.

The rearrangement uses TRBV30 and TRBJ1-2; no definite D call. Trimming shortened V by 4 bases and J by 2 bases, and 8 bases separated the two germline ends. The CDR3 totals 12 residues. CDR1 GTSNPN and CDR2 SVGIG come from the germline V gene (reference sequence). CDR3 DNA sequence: TGTGCCTGGACTTTCGCGAACTATGGCTACACCTTC. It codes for CAWTFANYGYTF.

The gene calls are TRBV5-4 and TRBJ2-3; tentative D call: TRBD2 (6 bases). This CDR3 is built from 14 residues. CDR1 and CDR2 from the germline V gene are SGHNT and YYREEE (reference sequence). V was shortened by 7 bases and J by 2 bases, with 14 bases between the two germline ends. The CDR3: CASRSGRLTDTQYF. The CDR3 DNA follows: TGTGCCAGCCGTAGCGGTCGGCTCACAGATACGCAGTATTTT.

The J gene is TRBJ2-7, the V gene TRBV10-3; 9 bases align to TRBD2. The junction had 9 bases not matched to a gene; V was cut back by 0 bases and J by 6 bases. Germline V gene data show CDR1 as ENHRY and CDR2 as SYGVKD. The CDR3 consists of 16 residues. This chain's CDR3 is CAISESFTGLASEQYF. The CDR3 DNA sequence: TGTGCCATCAGTGAGTCTTTTACGGGACTAGCATCCGAGCAGTACTTC.

CDR3 loop: CASSSGLAGGGETQYF. CDR3 nucleotide sequence: TGCGCCAGCAGCTCAGGACTAGCGGGGGGCGGGGAGACCCAGTACTTC. The chain has TRBV5-1 and TRBJ2-5; the match to TRBD2 covers 14 bases. Germline CDR1 SGHRS, CDR2 YFSETQ. V was clipped by 3 bases and J by 5 bases; unmatched bases: 6. The CDR3 length is 16 residues.

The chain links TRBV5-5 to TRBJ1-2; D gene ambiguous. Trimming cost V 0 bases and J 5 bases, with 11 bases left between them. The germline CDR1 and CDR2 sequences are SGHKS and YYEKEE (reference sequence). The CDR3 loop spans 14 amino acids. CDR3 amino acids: CASSLEMLRYGYTF. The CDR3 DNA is TGTGCCAGCAGCTTGGAGATGTTACGGTATGGCTACACCTTC. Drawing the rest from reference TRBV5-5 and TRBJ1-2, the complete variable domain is DAGVTQSPTHLIKTRGQQVTLRCSPISGHKSVSWYQQVLGQGPQFIFQYYEKEERGRGNFPDRFSARQFPNYSSELNVNALLLGDSALYLCASSLEMLRYGYTFGSGTRLTVV.

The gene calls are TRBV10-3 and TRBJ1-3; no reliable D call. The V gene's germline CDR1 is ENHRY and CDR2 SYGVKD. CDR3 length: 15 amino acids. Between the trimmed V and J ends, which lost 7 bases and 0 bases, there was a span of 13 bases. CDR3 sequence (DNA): TGTGCCATCACCCAGGCACCCAGCTCTGGAAACACCATATATTTT. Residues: CAITQAPSSGNTIYF.

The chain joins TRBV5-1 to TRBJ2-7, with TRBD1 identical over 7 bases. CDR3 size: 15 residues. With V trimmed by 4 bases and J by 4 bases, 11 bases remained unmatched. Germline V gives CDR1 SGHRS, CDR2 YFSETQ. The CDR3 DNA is TGCGCCAGCAGCCCCAACGACAGGGTCCAGTACGAGCAGTACTTC. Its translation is CASSPNDRVQYEQYF.

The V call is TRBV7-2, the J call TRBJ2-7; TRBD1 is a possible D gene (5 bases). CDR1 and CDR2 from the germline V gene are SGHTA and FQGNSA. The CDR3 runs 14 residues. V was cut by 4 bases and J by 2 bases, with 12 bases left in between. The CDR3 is CASSSVGATYEQYF. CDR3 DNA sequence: TGTGCCAGCAGCTCCGTTGGGGCCACCTACGAGCAGTACTTC.